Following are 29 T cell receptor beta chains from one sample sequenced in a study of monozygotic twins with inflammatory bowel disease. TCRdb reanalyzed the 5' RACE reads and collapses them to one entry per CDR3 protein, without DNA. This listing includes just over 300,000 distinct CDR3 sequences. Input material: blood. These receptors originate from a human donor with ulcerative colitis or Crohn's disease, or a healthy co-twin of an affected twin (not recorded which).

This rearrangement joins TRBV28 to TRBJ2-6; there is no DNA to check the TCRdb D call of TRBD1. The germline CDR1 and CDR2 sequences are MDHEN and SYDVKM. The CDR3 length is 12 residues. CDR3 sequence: CAVRGQVDVLTF.

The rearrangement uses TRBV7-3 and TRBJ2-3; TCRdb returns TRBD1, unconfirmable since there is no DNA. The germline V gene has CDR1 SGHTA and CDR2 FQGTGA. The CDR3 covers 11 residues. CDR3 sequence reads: CASSTGDTQYF. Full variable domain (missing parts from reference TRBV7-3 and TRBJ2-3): GAGVSQTPSNKVTEKGKYVELRCDPISGHTALYWYRQSLGQGPEFLIYFQGTGAADDSGLPNDRFFAVRPEGSVSTLKIQRTERGDSAVYLCASSTGDTQYFGPGTRLTVL.

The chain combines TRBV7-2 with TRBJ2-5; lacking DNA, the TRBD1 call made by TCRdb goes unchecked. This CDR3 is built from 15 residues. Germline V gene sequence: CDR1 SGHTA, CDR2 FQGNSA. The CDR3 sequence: CASRQGLGTGETQYF.

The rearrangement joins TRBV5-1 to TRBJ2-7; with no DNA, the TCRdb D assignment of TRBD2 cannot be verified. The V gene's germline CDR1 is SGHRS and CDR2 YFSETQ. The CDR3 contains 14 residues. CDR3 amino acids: CASSQAGWVYEQYF.

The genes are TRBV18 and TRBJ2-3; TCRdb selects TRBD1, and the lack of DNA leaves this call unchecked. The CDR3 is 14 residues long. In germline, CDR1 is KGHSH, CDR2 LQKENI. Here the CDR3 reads CASVGAHRKDTQYF.

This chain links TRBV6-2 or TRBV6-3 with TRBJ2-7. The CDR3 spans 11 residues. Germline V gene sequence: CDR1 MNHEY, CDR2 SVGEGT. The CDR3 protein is CASSYSREQYF.

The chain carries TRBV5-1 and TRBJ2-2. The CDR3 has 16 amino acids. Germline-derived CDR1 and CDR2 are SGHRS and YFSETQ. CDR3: CASSIGQSVSLGELFF.

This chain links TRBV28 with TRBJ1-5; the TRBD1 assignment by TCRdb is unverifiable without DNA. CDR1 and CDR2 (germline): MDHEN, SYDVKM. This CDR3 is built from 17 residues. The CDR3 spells CASSLLGVGGRNQPQHF.

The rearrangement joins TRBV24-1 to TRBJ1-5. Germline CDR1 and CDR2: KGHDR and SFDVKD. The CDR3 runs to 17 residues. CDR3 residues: CATSDLVGRDPTAPQHF.

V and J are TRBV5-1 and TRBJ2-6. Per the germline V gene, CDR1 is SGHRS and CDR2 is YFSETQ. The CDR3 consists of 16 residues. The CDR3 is CASSSGRNSGANVLTF.

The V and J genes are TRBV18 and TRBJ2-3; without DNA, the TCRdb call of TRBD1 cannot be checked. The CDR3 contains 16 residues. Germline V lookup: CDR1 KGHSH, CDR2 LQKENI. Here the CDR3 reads CASASSRDRVADTQYF.

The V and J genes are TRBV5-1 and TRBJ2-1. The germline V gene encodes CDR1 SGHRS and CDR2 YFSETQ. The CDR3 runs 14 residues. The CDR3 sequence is CASSLVSGKNEQFF.

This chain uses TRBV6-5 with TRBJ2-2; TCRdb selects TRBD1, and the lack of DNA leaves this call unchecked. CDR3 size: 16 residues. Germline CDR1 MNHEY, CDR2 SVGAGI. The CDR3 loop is CASSYGRQGWSGELFF.

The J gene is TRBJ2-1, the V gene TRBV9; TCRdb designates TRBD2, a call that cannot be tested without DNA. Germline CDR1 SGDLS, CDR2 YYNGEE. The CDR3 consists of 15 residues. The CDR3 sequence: CASSSAEGAYNEQFF. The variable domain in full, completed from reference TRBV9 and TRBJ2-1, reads DSGVTQTPKHLITATGQRVTLRCSPRSGDLSVYWYQQSLDQGLQFLIQYYNGEERAKGNILERFSAQQFPDLHSELNLSSLELGDSALYFCASSSAEGAYNEQFFGPGTRLTVL.

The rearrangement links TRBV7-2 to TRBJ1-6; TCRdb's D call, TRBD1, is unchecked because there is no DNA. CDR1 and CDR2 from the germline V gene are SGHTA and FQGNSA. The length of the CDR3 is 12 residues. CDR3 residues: CASTGYNSPLHF.

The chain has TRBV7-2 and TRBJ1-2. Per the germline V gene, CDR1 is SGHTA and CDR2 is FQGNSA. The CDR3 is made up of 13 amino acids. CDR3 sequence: CASSLGRETGYTF.

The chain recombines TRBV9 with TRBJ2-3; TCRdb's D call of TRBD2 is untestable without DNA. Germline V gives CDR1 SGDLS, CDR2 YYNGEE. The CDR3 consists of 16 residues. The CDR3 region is CASSPGTSGSTDTQYF.

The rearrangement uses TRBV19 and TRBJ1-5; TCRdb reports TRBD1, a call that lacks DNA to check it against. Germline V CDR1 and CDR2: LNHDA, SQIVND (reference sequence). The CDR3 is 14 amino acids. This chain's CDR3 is CASRGAGGGQPQHF.

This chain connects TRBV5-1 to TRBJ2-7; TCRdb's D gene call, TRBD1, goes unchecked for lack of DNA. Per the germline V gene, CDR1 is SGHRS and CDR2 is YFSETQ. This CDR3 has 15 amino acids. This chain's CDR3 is CASSLSGQPSYEQYF.

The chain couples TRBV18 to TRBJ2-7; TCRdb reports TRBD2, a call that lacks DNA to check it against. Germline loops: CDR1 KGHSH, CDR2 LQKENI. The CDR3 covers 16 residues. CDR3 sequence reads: CASSSTSGGLMYEQYF.

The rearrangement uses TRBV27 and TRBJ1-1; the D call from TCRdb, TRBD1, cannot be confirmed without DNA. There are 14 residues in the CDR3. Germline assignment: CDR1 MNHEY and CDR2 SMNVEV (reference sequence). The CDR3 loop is CASSIAGSVSEAFF.

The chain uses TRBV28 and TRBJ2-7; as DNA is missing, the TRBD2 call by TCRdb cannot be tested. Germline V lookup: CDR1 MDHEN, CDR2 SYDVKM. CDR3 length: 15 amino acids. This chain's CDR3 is CASRSASGFSYEQYF.

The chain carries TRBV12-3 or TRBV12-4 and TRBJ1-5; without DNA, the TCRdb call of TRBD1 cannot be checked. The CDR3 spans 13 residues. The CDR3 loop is CASSGQRNQPQHF.

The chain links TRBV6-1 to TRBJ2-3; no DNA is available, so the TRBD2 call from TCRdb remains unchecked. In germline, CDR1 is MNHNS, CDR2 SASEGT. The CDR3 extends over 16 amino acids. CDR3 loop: CASSLGLPMYTDTQYF.

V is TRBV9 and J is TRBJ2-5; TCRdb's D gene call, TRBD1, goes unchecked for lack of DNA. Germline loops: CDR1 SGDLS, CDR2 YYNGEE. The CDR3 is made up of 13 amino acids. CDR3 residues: CASSAQDREPQYF. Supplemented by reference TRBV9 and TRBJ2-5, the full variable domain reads DSGVTQTPKHLITATGQRVTLRCSPRSGDLSVYWYQQSLDQGLQFLIQYYNGEERAKGNILERFSAQQFPDLHSELNLSSLELGDSALYFCASSAQDREPQYFGPGTRLLVL.

The CDR3 sequence is CASSFGPTPGPASYEQYF. This sequence joins TRBV5-1 and TRBJ2-7; the D gene TCRdb calls, TRBD1, cannot be checked with no DNA. Germline V lookup: CDR1 SGHRS, CDR2 YFSETQ. The CDR3 extends over 18 amino acids.

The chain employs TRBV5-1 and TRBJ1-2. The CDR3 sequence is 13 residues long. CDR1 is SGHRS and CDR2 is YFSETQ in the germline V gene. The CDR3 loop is CASSSSTRYGYTF.

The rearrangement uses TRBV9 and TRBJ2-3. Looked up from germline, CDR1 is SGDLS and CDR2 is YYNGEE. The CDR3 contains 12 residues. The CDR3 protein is CASSPQSHTQYF.

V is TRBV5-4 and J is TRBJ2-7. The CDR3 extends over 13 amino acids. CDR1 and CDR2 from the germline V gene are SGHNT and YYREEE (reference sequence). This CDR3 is CASSLQGPYEQYF.